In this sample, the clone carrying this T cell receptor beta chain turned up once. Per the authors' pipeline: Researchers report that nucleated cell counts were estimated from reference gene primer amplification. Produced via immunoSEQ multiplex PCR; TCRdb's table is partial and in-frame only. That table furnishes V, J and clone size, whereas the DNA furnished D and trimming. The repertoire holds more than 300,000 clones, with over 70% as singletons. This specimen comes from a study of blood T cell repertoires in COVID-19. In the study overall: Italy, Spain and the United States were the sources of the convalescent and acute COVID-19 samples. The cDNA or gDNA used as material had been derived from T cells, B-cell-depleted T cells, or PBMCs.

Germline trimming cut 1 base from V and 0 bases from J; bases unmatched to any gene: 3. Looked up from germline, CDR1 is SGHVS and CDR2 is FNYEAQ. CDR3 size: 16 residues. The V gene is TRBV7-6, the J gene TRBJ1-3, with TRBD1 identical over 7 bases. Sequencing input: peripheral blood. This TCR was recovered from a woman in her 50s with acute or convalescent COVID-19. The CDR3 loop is CASSLGQGLSGNTIYF. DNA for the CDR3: TGTGCCAGCAGCTTAGGACAGGGACTCTCTGGAAACACCATATATTTT.